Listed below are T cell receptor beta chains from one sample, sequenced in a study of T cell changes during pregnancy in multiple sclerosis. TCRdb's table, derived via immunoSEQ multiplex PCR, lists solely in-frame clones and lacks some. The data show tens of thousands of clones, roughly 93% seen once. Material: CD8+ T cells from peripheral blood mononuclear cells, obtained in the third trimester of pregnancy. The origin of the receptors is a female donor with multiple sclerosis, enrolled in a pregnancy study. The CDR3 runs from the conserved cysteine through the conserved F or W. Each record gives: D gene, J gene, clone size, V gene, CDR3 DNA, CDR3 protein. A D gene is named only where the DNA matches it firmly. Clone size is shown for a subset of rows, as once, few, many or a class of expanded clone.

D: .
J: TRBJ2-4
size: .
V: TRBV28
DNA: TGTGCCAGCAGTCCGTCGGGAAGGTCGGGCATTCAGTACTTC
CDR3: CASSPSGRSGIQYF

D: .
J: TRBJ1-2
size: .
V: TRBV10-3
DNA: TGTGCCATCAAGGGTCTCGTAGGGGGAGATGGGGCCGACCTCAACTATGGCTACACCTTC
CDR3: CAIKGLVGGDGADLNYGYTF

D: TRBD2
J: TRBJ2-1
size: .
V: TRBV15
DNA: TGTGCCACCTCCGGGAGGGGGGGGGTGCGGGAGGGTTCCTACAATGAGCAGTTCTTC
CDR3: CATSGRGGVREGSYNEQFF

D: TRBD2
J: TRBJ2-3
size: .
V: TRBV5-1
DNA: TGCGCCAGCAGCTTGGATCCGCGGGGGGACACAGATACGCAGTATTTT
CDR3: CASSLDPRGDTDTQYF

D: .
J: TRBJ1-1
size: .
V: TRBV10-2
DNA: TGCGCCAGCATCCAGACAGCCATGAACACTGAAGCTTTCTTT
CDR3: CASIQTAMNTEAFF

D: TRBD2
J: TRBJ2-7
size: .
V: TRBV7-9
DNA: TGTGCCAGCAGCTTAGGTTCAAGCGGGGGGACCTACGAGCAGTACTTC
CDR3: CASSLGSSGGTYEQYF

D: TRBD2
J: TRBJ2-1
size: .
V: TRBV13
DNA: TGTGCCAGCAGCCTCCGTACAGGGACTAGCGGGAGGAGAAATGAGCAGTTCTTC
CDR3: CASSLRTGTSGRRNEQFF

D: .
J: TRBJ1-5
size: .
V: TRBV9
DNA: TGTGCCAGCAGCGATTTCGGCAATCAGCCCCAGCATTTT
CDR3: CASSDFGNQPQHF

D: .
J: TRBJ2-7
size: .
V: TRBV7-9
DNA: TGTGCCAGCAGCTCCAAAACCGCCCCAGGACAGAACTACGAGCAGTACTTC
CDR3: CASSSKTAPGQNYEQYF

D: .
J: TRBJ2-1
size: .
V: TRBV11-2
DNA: TGTGCCAGCAGCTCACGGGACTCCTACAATGAGCAGTTCTTC
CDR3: CASSSRDSYNEQFF

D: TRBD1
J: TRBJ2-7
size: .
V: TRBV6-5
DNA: TGTGCCAGCAGTTACTCGATCCCAGGACAGGGCGGCGAGCAGTACTTC
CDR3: CASSYSIPGQGGEQYF

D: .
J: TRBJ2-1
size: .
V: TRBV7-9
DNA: TGTGCCAGCATCCCGTCGAGCTCCTACAATGAGCAGTTCTTC
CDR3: CASIPSSSYNEQFF

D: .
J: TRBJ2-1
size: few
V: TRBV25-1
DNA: TGTGCCAGCAGTGAAACTGGGGGCCCCTACAATGAGCAGTTCTTC
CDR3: CASSETGGPYNEQFF

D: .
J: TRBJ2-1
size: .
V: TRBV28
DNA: TGTGCCAGCAGCTGGGCGGGGTACAATGAGCAGTTCTTC
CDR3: CASSWAGYNEQFF

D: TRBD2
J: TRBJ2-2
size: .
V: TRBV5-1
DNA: TGCGCCAGCAGCTGGGGACTAGCGAGGTACACCGGGGAGCTGTTTTTT
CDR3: CASSWGLARYTGELFF

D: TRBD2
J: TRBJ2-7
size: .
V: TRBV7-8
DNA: TGTGCCAGCATCCCCCCGGCGGGAGATTTATACGAGCAGTACTTC
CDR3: CASIPPAGDLYEQYF

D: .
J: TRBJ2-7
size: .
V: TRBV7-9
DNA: TGTGCCAGCAGCTTAATCGGAGACGAGCAGTACTTC
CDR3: CASSLIGDEQYF

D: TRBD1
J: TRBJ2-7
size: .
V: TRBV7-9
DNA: TGTGCCAGCAGCGCAGGGACAGTTTTAAACGAGCAGTACTTC
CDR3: CASSAGTVLNEQYF

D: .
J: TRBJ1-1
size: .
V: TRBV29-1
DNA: TGCAGCGTTGAACCGCGCGTGGAGGCTTTCTTT
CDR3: CSVEPRVEAFF

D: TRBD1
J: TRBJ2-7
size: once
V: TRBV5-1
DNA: TGCGCCAGCAGCACGGGACAGGGCCGGGCCGAGCAGTACTTC
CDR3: CASSTGQGRAEQYF

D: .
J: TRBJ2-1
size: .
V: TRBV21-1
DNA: TGTGCCAGCAGCCCACCCCGGGGTAACTCCTACAATGAGCAGTTCTTC
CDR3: CASSPPRGNSYNEQFF

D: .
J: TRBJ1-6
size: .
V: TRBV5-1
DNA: TGCGCCAGCAGCTCTGACACCTATAATTCACCCCTCCACTTT
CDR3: CASSSDTYNSPLHF

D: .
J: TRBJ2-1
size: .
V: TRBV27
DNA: TGTGCCAGCAGTCCGGGACTCCCCTACAATGAGCAGTTCTTC
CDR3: CASSPGLPYNEQFF

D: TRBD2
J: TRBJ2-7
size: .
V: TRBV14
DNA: TGTGCCAGCAGCCAAGAGGGCGGGGGAAACTACGAGCAGTACTTC
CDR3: CASSQEGGGNYEQYF

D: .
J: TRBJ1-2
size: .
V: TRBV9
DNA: TGTGCCAGCAGCGATCTGGGGGGGGCAGGCTATGGCTACACCTTC
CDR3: CASSDLGGAGYGYTF

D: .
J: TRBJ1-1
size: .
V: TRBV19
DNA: TGTGCCAGTAGCCCGACCCTGACAGTGAACACTGAAGCTTTCTTT
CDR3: CASSPTLTVNTEAFF

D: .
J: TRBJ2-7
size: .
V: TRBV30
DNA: TGTGCCTGGAGTGTACAGGCAGTTAGTTACGAGCAGTACTTC
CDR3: CAWSVQAVSYEQYF

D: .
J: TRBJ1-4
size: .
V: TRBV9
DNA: TGTGCCAGCAGCCAATGGGCAGGGGCGGAAGGAAAACTGTTTTTT
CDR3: CASSQWAGAEGKLFF

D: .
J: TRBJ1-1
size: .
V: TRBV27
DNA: TGTGCCAGCAGTTTAGAGGGTTGGGACACTGAAGCTTTCTTT
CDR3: CASSLEGWDTEAFF

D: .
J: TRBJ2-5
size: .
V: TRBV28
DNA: TGTGCCAGCAGTCCCCCTCAGGGGTTGTATGAGACCCAGTACTTC
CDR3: CASSPPQGLYETQYF

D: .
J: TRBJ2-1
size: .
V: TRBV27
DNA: TGTGCCAGCCTCAGGGCCAATGAGCAGTTCTTC
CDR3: CASLRANEQFF

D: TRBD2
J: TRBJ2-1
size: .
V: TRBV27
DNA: TGTGCCAGCAGTTTGACTAGCGGGATTTACAATGAGCAGTTCTTC
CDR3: CASSLTSGIYNEQFF

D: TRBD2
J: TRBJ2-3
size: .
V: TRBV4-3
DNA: TGCGCCAGCAGCCAAGAAGGCGGGGGGGCACAAGATACGCAGTATTTT
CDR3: CASSQEGGGAQDTQYF

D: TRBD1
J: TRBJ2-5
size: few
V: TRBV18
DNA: TGTGCCAGCTCGGGACAGGGCTACCCAGGCCGGGAGGAGACCCAGTACTTC
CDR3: CASSGQGYPGREETQYF

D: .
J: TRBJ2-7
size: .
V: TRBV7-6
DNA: TGTGCCAGCAGCCCCGAGTCGGTTTTTACCTACGAGCAGTACTTC
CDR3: CASSPESVFTYEQYF

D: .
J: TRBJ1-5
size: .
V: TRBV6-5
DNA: TGTGCCAGCAGCGAAGGAGGCAGCCAGCCCCAGCATTTT
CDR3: CASSEGGSQPQHF

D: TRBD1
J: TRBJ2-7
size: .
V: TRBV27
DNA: TGTGCCAGCAGTACCGGGACAGCCTCCTACGAGCAGTACTTC
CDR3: CASSTGTASYEQYF

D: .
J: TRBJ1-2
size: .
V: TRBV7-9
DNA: TGTGCCAGCCCGGCGGGGCCCGGCTACACCTTC
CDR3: CASPAGPGYTF

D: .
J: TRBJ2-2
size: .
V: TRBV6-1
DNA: TGTGCCAGCCTCACGGCCGGGGAGCTGTTTTTT
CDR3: CASLTAGELFF

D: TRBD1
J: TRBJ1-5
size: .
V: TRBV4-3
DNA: TGCGCCAGCAGCCAAGTCACAGGGGGTCAGCCCCAGCATTTT
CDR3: CASSQVTGGQPQHF

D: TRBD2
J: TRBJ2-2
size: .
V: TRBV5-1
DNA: TGCGCCAGCAGCCTGGGACTAGCGGTCTCCGGGGAGCTGTTTTTT
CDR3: CASSLGLAVSGELFF

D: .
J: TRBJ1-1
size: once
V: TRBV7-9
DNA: TGTGCCAGCAGTCCCGTGGAGGGGTACACTGAAGCTTTCTTT
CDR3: CASSPVEGYTEAFF

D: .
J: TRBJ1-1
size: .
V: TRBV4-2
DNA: TGTGCCAGCAGCCAAGTGACAGGTTCGATGAACACTGAAGCTTTCTTT
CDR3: CASSQVTGSMNTEAFF

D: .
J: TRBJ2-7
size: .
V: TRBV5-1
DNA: TGCGCCAGCAGCCCCGCGGGGAGATCCTACGAGCAGTACTTC
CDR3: CASSPAGRSYEQYF

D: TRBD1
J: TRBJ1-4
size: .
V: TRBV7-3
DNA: TGTGCCAGCAGCCCGGCCCCGGGACAGGAAAATGAAAAACTGTTTTTT
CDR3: CASSPAPGQENEKLFF

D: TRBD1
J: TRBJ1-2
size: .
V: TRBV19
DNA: TGTGCCAGTAGTATAGGGACAGGAGCTAATGGCTACACCTTC
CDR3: CASSIGTGANGYTF

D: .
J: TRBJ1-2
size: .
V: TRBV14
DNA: TGTGCCAGCAGCCAAGAAGCAAACAGTAACTATGGCTACACCTTC
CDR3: CASSQEANSNYGYTF

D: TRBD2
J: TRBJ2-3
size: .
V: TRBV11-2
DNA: TGTGCCAGCAGCCACCCTCGGAGCGGGAGTTTCACAGATACGCAGTATTTT
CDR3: CASSHPRSGSFTDTQYF

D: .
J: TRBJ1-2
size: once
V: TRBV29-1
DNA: TGCAGCGTTGAGAGTGCCTATGGCTACACCTTC
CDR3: CSVESAYGYTF

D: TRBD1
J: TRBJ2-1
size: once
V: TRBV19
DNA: TGTGCCAGTAGTTCGACAGGGTACAATGAGCAGTTCTTC
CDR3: CASSSTGYNEQFF

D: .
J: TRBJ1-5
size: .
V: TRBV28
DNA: TGTGCCAGCCGCCCGGGTTACGACAGACCAGGTCAGCCCCAGCATTTT
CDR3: CASRPGYDRPGQPQHF

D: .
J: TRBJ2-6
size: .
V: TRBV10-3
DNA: TGTGCCATCAGTGAGGACAAAACTCTCTCTGGGGCCAACGTCCTGACTTTC
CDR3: CAISEDKTLSGANVLTF

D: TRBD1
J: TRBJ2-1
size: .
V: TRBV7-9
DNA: TGTGCCAGCGCTATCCCCGGGACAGGGGGGGGTAATGAGCAGTTCTTC
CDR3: CASAIPGTGGGNEQFF

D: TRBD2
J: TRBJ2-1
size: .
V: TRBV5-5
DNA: TGTGCCAGCAGCTTGGAGGGACTAGCGTTGTATGAGCAGTTCTTC
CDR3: CASSLEGLALYEQFF

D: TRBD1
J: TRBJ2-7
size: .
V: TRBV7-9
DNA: TGTGCCAGCAGCACGACAGGGGGCTACTCCTACGAGCAGTACTTC
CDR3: CASSTTGGYSYEQYF

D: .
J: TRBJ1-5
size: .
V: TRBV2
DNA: TGTGCCAGCAGTGAATGGGGCTATAGCAATCAGCCCCAGCATTTT
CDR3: CASSEWGYSNQPQHF

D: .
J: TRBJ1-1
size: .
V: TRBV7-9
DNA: TGTGCCAGCAGCCGAGAGGGCACTGAAGCTTTCTTT
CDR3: CASSREGTEAFF

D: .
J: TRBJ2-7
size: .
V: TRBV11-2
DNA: TGTGCCAGCAGCTCGCGGACAGCGCCCGTACCCTACGAGCAGTACTTC
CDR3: CASSSRTAPVPYEQYF

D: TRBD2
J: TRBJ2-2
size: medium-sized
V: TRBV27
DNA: TGTGCCAGCAGTTCAACTTCCGGGACTAGCGGGAGGGCCTTCACCGGGGAGCTGTTTTTT
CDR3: CASSSTSGTSGRAFTGELFF

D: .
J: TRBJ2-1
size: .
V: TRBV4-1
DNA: TGCGCCAGCAGCCAAGTTCGGGACTCCTACAATGAGCAGTTCTTC
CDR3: CASSQVRDSYNEQFF